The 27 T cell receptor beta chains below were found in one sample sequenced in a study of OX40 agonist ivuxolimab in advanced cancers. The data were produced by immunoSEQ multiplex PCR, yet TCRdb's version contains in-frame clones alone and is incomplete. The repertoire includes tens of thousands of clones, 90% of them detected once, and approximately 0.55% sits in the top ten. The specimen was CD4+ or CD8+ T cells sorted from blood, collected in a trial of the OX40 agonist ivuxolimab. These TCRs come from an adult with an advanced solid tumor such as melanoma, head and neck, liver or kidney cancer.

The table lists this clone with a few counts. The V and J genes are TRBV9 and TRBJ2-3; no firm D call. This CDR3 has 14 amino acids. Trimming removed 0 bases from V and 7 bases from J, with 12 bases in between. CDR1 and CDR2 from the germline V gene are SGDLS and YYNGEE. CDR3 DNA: TGTGCCAGCAGCGTAGGGGCGGAGAGGAATACGCAGTATTTT. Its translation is CASSVGAERNTQYF.

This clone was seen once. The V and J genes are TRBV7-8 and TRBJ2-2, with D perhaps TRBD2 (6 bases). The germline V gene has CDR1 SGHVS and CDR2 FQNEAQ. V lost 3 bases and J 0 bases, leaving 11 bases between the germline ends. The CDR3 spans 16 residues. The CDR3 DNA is TGTGCCAGCAGCTTTACGACTAGATCGAACACCGGGGAGCTGTTTTTT. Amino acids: CASSFTTRSNTGELFF.

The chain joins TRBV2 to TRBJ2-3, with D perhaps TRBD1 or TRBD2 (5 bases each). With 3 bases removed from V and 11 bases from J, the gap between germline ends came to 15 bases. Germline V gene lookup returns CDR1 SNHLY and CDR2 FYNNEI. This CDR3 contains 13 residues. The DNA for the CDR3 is TGTGCCAGCAGTGATTGGGGGAGCAGTCAGCAGTATTTT. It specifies CASSDWGSSQQYF.

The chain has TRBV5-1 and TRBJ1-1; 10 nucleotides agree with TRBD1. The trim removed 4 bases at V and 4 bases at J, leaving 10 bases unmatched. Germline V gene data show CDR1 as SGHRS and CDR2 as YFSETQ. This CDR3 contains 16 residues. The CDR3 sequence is CASSHQGTGEGTEAFF. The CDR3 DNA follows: TGCGCCAGCAGCCACCAAGGGACAGGGGAGGGCACTGAAGCTTTCTTT.

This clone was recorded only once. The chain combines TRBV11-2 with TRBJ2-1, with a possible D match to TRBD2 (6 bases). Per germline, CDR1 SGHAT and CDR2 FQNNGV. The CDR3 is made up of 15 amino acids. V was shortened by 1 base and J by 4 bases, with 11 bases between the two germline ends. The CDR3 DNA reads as TGTGCCAGCAGCTTAGTCGGGGGTAGATACAATGAGCAGTTCTTC. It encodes CASSLVGGRYNEQFF.

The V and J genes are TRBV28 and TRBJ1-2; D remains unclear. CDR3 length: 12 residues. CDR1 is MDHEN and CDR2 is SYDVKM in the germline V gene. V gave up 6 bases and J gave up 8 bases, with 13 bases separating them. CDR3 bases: TGTGCCAGCAGCTTCGGCGGTTCCGGCTACACCTTC. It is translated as CASSFGGSGYTF.

The CDR3 region has the DNA TGTGCCAGTACTATGGGGGAGCCCTCCTACAATGAGCAGTTCTTC. Residues: CASTMGEPSYNEQFF. The V gene is TRBV19, the J gene TRBJ2-1; D tentatively fits TRBD1 or TRBD2 (5 bases each). The V and J ends lost 7 bases and 0 bases respectively, with 13 bases between them. In germline, CDR1 is LNHDA, CDR2 SQIVND (reference sequence). CDR3 length: 15 amino acids.

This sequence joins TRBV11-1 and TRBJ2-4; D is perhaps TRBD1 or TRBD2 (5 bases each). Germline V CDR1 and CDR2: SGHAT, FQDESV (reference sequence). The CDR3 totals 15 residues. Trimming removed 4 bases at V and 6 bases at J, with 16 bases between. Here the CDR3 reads CASSWGPMTGNIQYF. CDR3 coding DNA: TGTGCCAGCAGCTGGGGACCCATGACCGGAAACATTCAGTACTTC.

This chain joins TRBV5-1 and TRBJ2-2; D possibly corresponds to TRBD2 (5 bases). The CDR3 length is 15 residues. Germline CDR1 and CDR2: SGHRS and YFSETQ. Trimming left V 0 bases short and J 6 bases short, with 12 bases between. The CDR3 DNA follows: TGCGCCAGCAGCTTGGAGGAGGAGCCCGCCGGGGAGCTGTTTTTT. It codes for CASSLEEEPAGELFF.

CDR3 sequence (DNA): TGTGCCAGTAGTATCCCGACTAGACAAGAGACCCAGTACTTC. Translated, it gives CASSIPTRQETQYF. This chain joins TRBV19 and TRBJ2-5, with D maybe TRBD2 (6 bases). The CDR3 spans 14 residues. Trimming shortened V by 3 bases and J by 2 bases, and 10 bases separated the two germline ends. Germline values: CDR1 LNHDA, CDR2 SQIVND (reference sequence).

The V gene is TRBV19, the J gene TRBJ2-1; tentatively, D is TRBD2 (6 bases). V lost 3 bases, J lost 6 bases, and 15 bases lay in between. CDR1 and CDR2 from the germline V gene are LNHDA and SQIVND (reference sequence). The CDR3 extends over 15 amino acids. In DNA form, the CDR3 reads TGTGCCAGTAGTATGGGGACTTCCCGAAGCAATGAGCAGTTCTTC. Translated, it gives CASSMGTSRSNEQFF. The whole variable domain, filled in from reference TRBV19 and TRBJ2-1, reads DGGITQSPKYLFRKEGQNVTLSCEQNLNHDAMYWYRQDPGQGLRLIYYSQIVNDFQKGDIAEGYSVSREKKESFPLTVTSAQKNPTAFYLCASSMGTSRSNEQFFGPGTRLTVL.

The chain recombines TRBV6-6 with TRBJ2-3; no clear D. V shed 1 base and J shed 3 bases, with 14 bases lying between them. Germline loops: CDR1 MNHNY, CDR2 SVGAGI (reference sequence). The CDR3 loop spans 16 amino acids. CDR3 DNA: TGTGCCAGCAGTTACTTGGGTAGTGGGCAAACAGATACGCAGTATTTT. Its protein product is CASSYLGSGQTDTQYF.

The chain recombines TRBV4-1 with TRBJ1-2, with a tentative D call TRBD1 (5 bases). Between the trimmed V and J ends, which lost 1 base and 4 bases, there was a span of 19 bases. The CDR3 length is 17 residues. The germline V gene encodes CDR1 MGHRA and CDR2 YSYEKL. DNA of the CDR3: TGCGCCAGCAGCCAAGGTCTATCCTTCAGGGCTGGCTATGGCTACACCTTC. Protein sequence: CASSQGLSFRAGYGYTF.

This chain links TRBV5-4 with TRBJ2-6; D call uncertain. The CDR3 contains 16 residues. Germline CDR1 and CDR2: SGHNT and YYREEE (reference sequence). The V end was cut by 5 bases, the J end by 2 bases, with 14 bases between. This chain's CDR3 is CASRHGSTPGANVLTF. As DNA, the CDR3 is TGTGCCAGCAGACACGGGTCTACCCCTGGGGCCAACGTCCTGACTTTC.

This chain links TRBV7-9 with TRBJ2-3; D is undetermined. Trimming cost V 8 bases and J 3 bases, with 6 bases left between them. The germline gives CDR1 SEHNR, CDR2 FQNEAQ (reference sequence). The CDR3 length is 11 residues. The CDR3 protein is CASFQTDTQYF. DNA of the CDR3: TGTGCCAGCTTTCAAACAGATACGCAGTATTTT.

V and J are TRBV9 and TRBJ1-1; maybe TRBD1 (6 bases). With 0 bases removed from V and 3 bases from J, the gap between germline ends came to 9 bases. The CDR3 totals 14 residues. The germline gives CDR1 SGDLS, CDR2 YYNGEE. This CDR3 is CASSVDRVDTEAFF. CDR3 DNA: TGTGCCAGCAGCGTAGACAGGGTGGACACTGAAGCTTTCTTT.

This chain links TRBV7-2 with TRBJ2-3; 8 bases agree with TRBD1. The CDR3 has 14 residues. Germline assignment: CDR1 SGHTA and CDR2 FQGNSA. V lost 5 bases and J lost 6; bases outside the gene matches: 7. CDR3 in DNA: TGTGCCAGCAGCATCGACAGGGGATGGGATACGCAGTATTTT. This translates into CASSIDRGWDTQYF.

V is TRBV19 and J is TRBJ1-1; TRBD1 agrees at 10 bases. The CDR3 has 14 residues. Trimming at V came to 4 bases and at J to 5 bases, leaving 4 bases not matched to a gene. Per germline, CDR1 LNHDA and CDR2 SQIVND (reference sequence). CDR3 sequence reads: CASSTTGGDTEAFF. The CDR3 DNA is TGTGCCAGTAGTACGACAGGGGGCGATACTGAAGCTTTCTTT.

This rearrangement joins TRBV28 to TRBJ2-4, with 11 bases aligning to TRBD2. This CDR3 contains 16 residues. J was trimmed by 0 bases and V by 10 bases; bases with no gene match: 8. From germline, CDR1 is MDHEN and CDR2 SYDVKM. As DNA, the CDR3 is TGTGCCACCTTGACTAGCGGGACGCTAGCCAAAAACATTCAGTACTTC. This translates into CATLTSGTLAKNIQYF.

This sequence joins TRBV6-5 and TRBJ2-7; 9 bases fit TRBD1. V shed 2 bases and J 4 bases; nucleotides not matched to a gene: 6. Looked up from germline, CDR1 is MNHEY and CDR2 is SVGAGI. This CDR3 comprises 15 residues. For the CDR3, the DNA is TGTGCCAGCAGTTACAGCAGCGGGACAGGGTACGAGCAGTACTTC. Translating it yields CASSYSSGTGYEQYF.

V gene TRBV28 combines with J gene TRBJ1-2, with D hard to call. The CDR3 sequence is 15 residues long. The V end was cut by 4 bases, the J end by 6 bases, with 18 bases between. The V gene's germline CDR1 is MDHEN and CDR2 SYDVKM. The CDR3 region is CASSSPSPGPNGYTF. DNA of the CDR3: TGTGCCAGCAGTTCCCCCTCTCCAGGACCAAATGGCTACACCTTC.

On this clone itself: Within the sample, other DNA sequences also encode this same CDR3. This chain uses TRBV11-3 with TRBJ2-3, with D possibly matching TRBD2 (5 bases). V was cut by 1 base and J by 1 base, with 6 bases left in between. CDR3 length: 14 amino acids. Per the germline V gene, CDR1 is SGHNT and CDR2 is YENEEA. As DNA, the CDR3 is TGTGCCAGCAGCTTAGGGCGGGGCACAGATACGCAGTATTTT. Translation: CASSLGRGTDTQYF. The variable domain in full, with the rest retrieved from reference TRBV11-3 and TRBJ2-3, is EAGVVQSPRYKIIEKKQPVAFWCNPISGHNTLYWYLQNLGQGPELLIRYENEEAVDDSQLPKDRFSAERLKGVDSTLKIQPAELGDSAVYLCASSLGRGTDTQYFGPGTRLTVL.

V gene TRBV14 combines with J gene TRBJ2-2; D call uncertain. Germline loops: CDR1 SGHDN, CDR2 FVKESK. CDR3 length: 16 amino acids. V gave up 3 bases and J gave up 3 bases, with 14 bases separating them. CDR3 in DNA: TGTGCCAGCAGCCATTTAATGGGCTCGTACACCGGGGAGCTGTTTTTT. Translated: CASSHLMGSYTGELFF.

The CDR3 sequence is CASSVVADTQYF. Written as DNA, the CDR3 is TGTGCCAGCAGCGTAGTGGCAGATACGCAGTATTTT. This rearrangement joins TRBV9 to TRBJ2-3, with D unresolved. The ends were cut back, 0 bases at V and 4 bases at J, with 3 bases in the middle. Per germline, CDR1 SGDLS and CDR2 YYNGEE. The CDR3 is 12 residues long.

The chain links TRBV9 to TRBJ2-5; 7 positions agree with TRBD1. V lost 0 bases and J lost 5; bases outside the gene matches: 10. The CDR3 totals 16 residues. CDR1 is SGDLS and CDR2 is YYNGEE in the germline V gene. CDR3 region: CASSVGGRGTVETQYF. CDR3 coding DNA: TGTGCCAGCAGCGTAGGCGGCAGGGGGACAGTTGAGACCCAGTACTTC.

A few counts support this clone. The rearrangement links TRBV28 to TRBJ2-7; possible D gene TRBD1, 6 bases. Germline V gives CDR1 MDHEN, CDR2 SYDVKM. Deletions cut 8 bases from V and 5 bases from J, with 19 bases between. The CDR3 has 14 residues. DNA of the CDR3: TGTGCCAGCCTCCCCATGGGGGCCCGGAACGAGCAGTACTTC. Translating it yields CASLPMGARNEQYF.

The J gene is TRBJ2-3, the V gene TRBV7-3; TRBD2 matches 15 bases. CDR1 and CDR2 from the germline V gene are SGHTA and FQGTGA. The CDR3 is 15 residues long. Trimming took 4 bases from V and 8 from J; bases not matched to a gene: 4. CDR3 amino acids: CASSSGLAGGGTQYF. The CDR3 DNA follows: TGTGCCAGCAGCTCGGGACTAGCGGGAGGAGGTACGCAGTATTTT.